This TCR beta chain was recovered during a study of T cells after yellow fever vaccination. General study points: Post-booster repertoires contained most primary-vaccination clones again (96% CD4, approximately 86% CD8). Clonotypes shared by both compartments, CD4 and CD8, made up a small share.

On this clonotype itself: Antigen specificity is unknown.

One entry per CDR3 protein, called by TCRdb with MiXCR from the 5' RACE reads. The repertoire has some 260,000 distinct CDR3 sequences, about 5.2% of them found once; the top ten carry around 3.5%. Germline CDR1 reads SGHDT; CDR2 reads YYEEEE. This CDR3 has 13 amino acids. V gave up 2 bases and J gave up 6 bases, with 12 bases separating them. This TCR was sampled from a man aged 18 to 29 who received the YFV17D yellow fever vaccine. This chain joins TRBV5-6 and TRBJ2-7; D is ambiguous. The sequencing used CD4+ T cells sorted from PBMCs, collected on the day of the yellow fever booster vaccination. Here the CDR3 reads CASSLGVSGEQYV. CDR3 nucleotide sequence: TGTGCCAGCAGCTTAGGCGTTTCGGGCGAGCAGTACGTC.